This record covers a single T cell receptor (beta chain). This specimen belongs to a study of blood T cell repertoires in COVID-19. For the study at large: Samples representing acute and convalescent COVID-19 were sourced from the United States, Italy and Spain. Sources were T cells, B-cell-depleted T cells, or PBMCs; the material itself was cDNA or gDNA.

As originally analysed: It was from reference gene primer amplification that nucleated cell counts were estimated. TCRdb's copy holds only in-frame clones and misses some; the assay was immunoSEQ multiplex PCR. Clone size and the V and J calls come from that table; the DNA yielded D and trimming. The table lists over 65,000 clones, about 90% of them singletons. Germline CDR1 reads SGHRS; CDR2 reads YFSETQ. CDR3 size: 14 residues. J lost 7 bases, V lost 4 bases, and 10 bases had no gene match. The genes are TRBV5-1 and TRBJ1-2; 7 bases align to TRBD1. The clonotype comes from a man aged 50 to 59 with active COVID-19. Sequences were obtained from peripheral blood. DNA of the CDR3: TGCGCCAGCAGCCCCGTTGAGGGGGCACGTGGCTACACCTTC. Its protein product is CASSPVEGARGYTF.